This is a list of T cell receptor beta chains from one sample in a study of cytomegalovirus exposure and HLA in healthy donors. Sequencing was performed with immunoSEQ multiplex PCR; in TCRdb, only in-frame clones are kept and a portion is missing. Of 100,000 or so clones listed, about 80% are singletons. The sequenced sample consisted of PBMCs. The receptors stem from a man aged 35 to 55 in good health and CMV-seronegative. Both conserved end residues are part of each CDR3. Fields, in order: V gene, clone size, D gene, J gene, CDR3 DNA, CDR3 protein. The D gene is left open where the match is weak. The listing skips clone size in some rows; elsewhere it reads once, few, many or a size class.

TRBV5-5	-	-	TRBJ2-3	TGTGCCAGCAGCTTGGCCGGTAATACGCAGTATTTT	CASSLAGNTQYF
TRBV6-1	-	TRBD1	TRBJ2-3	TGTGCCAGCAGACCGCCGGGACAGGCGTTAGATACGCAGTATTTT	CASRPPGQALDTQYF
TRBV7-9	-	-	TRBJ2-3	TGTGTCAGCAGCTTAGTGGAGGGGTTGGCAGATACGCAGTATTTT	CVSSLVEGLADTQYF
TRBV19	-	TRBD2	TRBJ2-3	TGTGCCAGTAGTATTAGCGGGGCAGATACGCAGTATTTT	CASSISGADTQYF
TRBV5-1	-	-	TRBJ1-1	TGCGCCAGCAGCTCCGCGGGGGCCCGAACTGAAGCTTTCTTT	CASSSAGARTEAFF
TRBV4-2	-	TRBD2	TRBJ2-1	TGTGCCAGCGAACTAGCGGGGGGTAATGATGAGCAGTTCTTC	CASELAGGNDEQFF
TRBV11-2	-	TRBD1	TRBJ1-6	TGTGCCAGCAGCTTAGACAGGGGGCAATTCTATAATTCACCCCTCCACTTT	CASSLDRGQFYNSPLHF
TRBV6-6	-	-	TRBJ2-2	TGTGCCAGCAGGGGGCGTGGAGGGGCGGGCACCGGGGAGCTGTTTTTT	CASRGRGGAGTGELFF
TRBV5-4	-	TRBD1	TRBJ1-4	TGTGCCAGCAGTTGGGACAGGAGGCATGAAAAACTGTTTTTT	CASSWDRRHEKLFF
TRBV7-2	-	TRBD1	TRBJ1-1	TGTGCCAGCAGCCCGGCTCGAGGACAGGGTGGTCGTGCTTTCTTT	CASSPARGQGGRAFF
TRBV4-2	-	TRBD2	TRBJ2-3	TGTGCCAGCAGCCTACCAACTAGCGGGGGAGGCACAGATACGCAGTATTTT	CASSLPTSGGGTDTQYF
TRBV15	-	-	TRBJ2-3	TGTGCCACCAGCGCCAGAACAGATACGCAGTATTTT	CATSARTDTQYF
TRBV5-1	-	-	TRBJ2-7	TGCGCCAGCAGCTTGGTGACAGTGGCTCGTTTATCCAACTACGAGCAGTACTTC	CASSLVTVARLSNYEQYF
TRBV6-5	-	-	TRBJ2-7	TGTGCCAGCAGCACTATCTACGAGCAGTACTTC	CASSTIYEQYF
TRBV28	-	TRBD1	TRBJ1-6	TGTGCCAGCAACCTTTCCGGACAGGGGCTTAGCTCTTATAATTCACCCCTCCACTTT	CASNLSGQGLSSYNSPLHF
TRBV16	-	-	TRBJ2-7	TGTGCCAGCAGCCAATCGTCCGGGAGCTCCTACGAGCAGTACTTC	CASSQSSGSSYEQYF
TRBV4-1	-	-	TRBJ1-2	TGCGCCAGCAGCCAAGACCAGATAAACTATGGCTACACCTTC	CASSQDQINYGYTF
TRBV6-5	-	-	TRBJ2-5	TGTGCCAGCAGTTACTCGGAGGGGCCCTGGGAGACCCAGTACTTC	CASSYSEGPWETQYF
TRBV18	-	-	TRBJ2-7	TGTGCCAGCTCACCCACGAGTTCCTCCGAGCAGTACTTC	CASSPTSSSEQYF
TRBV7-9	-	-	TRBJ1-2	TGTGCCAGCGGGGGGTGGCTTGGCTACACCTTC	CASGGWLGYTF
TRBV6-1	-	TRBD2	TRBJ2-3	TGTGCCAGCAGGTTAGCGGGGGAAGGGACAGATACGCAGTATTTT	CASRLAGEGTDTQYF
TRBV6-5	-	TRBD2	TRBJ2-5	TGTGCCAGCAGTTACTCGAGGGTAGCGGGGGGAGAGACCCAGTACTTC	CASSYSRVAGGETQYF
TRBV11-2	-	-	TRBJ1-2	TGTGCCAGCAGCTTAAATCAGGCTGGCTACACCTTC	CASSLNQAGYTF
TRBV9	-	TRBD1	TRBJ1-1	TGTGCCAGCAGCCCCCCACAGGGGACGAGGGCTGAAGCTTTCTTT	CASSPPQGTRAEAFF
TRBV28	-	-	TRBJ1-2	TGTGCCAGCGGTTTAACGGTGAACTATGGCTACACCTTC	CASGLTVNYGYTF
TRBV5-8	-	-	TRBJ1-2	TGTGCCAGCAGCTTGACGGTGGTTCGTGGCTACACCTTC	CASSLTVVRGYTF
TRBV18	-	-	TRBJ1-2	TGTGCCAGCTCACCCTCAGGGGCGAGGGACTATGGCTACACCTTC	CASSPSGARDYGYTF
TRBV30	-	TRBD1	TRBJ1-2	TGTGCCTGGAGCCTAGGTCGACAGGGGACTGGCTACACCTTC	CAWSLGRQGTGYTF
TRBV5-1	few	-	TRBJ1-4	TGCGCCAGCAGCCTACTGCCTTGGGCTGAAAAACTGTTTTTT	CASSLLPWAEKLFF
TRBV11-2	-	TRBD2	TRBJ2-1	TGTGCCAGCAGCCCGAGGCGGCTAGCGGGGTACAATGAGCAGTTCTTC	CASSPRRLAGYNEQFF
TRBV2	-	TRBD1	TRBJ1-1	TGTGCCAGCAAAACAGGGGGCGGAGGGTACACTGAAGCTTTCTTT	CASKTGGGGYTEAFF
TRBV2	-	TRBD2	TRBJ2-7	TGTGCCAGCAGCCCGGGACTAGCGGGGGCCGAGCAGTACTTC	CASSPGLAGAEQYF
TRBV19	once	-	TRBJ1-1	TGTGCCAGTAGTACCTCAGGGAGGGAGGTGGACTCCATGAACACTGAAGCTTTCTTT	CASSTSGREVDSMNTEAFF
TRBV9	-	-	TRBJ1-2	TGTGCCAGCAGAGAACCCGGAGAGAACTATGGCTACACCTTC	CASREPGENYGYTF
TRBV19	once	-	TRBJ1-2	TGTGCCACCGAGGACACTGCCCCACCTTATGGCTACACCTTC	CATEDTAPPYGYTF
TRBV28	once	-	TRBJ1-1	TGTGCCAGCATTTCCCCAGTGAACACTGAAGCTTTCTTT	CASISPVNTEAFF
TRBV7-9	-	-	TRBJ2-7	TGTGCCAGCAGCTTAGGGTCGAGCACCCACGAGCAGTACTTC	CASSLGSSTHEQYF
TRBV5-4	-	-	TRBJ1-2	TGTGCCACCGATTCGGTCTATGGCTACACCTTC	CATDSVYGYTF
TRBV6-1	-	-	TRBJ1-2	TGTGCCAGCAGTGAAGGGCCAGGGAACTATGGCTACACCTTC	CASSEGPGNYGYTF
TRBV6-1	-	TRBD2	TRBJ2-1	TGTGCCAGCAGCGACGGGACTAGCGGGTACAATGAGCAGTTCTTC	CASSDGTSGYNEQFF
TRBV6-6	-	TRBD1	TRBJ2-2	TGTGCCAGCAGTTTCGGACAGGGGGCCGTCACCGGGGAGCTGTTTTTT	CASSFGQGAVTGELFF